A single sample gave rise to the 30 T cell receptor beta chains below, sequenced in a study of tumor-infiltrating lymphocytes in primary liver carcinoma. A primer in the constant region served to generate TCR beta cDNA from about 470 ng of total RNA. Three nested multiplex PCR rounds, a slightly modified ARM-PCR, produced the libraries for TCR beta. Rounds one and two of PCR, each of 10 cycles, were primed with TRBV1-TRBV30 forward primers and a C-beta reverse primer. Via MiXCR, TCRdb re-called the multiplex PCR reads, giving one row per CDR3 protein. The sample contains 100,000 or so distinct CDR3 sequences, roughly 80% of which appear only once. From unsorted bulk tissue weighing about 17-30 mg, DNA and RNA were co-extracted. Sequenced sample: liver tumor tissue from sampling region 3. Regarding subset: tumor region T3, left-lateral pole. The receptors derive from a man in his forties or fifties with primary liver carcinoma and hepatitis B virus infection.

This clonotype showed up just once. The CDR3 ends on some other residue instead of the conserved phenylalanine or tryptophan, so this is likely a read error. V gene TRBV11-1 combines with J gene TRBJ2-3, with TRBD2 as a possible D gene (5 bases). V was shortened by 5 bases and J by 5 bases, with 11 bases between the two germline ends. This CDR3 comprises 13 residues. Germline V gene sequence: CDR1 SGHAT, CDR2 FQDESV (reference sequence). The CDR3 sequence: CASSMRDRDTQYY. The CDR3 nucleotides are TGTGCCAGCAGCATGAGGGATCGAGATACGCAGTATTAT.

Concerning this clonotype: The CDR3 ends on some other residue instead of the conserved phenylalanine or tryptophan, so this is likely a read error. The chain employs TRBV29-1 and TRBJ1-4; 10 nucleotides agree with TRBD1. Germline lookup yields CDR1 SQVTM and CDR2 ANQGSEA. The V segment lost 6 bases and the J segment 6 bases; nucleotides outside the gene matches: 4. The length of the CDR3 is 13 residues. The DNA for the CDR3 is TGCAGCGTCACCGGGACAGGGGATGAAAAACTGTTTCTT. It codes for CSVTGTGDEKLFL.

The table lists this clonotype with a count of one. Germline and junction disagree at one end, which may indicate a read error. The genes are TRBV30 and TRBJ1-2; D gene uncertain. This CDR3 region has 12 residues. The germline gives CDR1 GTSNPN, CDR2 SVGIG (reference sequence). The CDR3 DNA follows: TGTGCCAGGAACCTTCAGGAGGATGGATACACCTTC. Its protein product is CARNLQEDGYTF.

The DNA for the CDR3 is TGCGTCAACAGCGGGCGGGGAAATGCCGGGGAGCTGTTTTTT. Translated, it gives CVNSGRGNAGELFF. J is TRBJ2-2 and V is TRBV4-1; D might be TRBD2 (6 bases). CDR1 and CDR2 (germline): MGHRA, YSYEKL. The CDR3 runs to 14 residues.

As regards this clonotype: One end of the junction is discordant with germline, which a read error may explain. The CDR3 DNA reads TGTGCCAGCTCACCGGCAGGGCCTTCCTCTCGAAACACCATATATTTT. This encodes CASSPAGPSSRNTIYF. J is TRBJ1-3 and V is TRBV18; the D gene is possibly TRBD1 (5 bases). Germline V gives CDR1 KGHSH, CDR2 LQKENI. CDR3 length: 16 residues.

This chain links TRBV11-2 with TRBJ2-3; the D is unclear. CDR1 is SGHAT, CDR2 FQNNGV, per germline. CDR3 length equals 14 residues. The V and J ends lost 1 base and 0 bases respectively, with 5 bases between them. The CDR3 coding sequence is TGTGCCAGCAGCTTAGTTGGGAGCACAGATACGCAGTATTTT. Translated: CASSLVGSTDTQYF.

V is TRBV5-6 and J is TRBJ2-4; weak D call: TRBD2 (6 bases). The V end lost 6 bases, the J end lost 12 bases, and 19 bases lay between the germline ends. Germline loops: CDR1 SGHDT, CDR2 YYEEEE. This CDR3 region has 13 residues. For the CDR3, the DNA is TGTGCCAGCATATGGCGGGACCAAGAGACTCAGTACTTC. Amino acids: CASIWRDQETQYF.

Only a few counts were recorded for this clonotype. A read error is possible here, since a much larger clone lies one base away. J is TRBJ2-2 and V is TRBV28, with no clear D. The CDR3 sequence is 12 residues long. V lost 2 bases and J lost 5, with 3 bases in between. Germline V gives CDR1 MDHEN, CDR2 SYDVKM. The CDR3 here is CASSLQTGELFF. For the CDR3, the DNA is TGTGCCAGCAGTTTACAGACCGGGGAGCTGTTTTTT.

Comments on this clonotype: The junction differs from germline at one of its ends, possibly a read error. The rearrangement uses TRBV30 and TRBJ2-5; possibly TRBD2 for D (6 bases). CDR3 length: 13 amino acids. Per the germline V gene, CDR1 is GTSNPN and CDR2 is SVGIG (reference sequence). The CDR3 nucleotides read TGTGCCTGGGCGAGGAGGGCGCAAGGGACCCAGTACTTC. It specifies CAWARRAQGTQYF.

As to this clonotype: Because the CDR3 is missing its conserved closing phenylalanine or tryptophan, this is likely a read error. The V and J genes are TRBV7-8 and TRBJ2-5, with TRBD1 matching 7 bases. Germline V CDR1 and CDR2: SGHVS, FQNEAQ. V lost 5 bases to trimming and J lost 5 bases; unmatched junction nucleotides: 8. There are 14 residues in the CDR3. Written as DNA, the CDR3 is TGTGCCAGCAGCAGGGGCAGGGGGATTGAGACCCAGTACTCC. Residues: CASSRGRGIETQYS.

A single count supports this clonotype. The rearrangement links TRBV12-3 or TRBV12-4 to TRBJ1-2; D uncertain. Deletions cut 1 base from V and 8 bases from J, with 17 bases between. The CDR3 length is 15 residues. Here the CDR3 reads CASSLGRLSLLGYTF. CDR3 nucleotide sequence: TGTGCCAGCAGTTTAGGGCGGCTCTCGCTATTAGGCTACACCTTC.

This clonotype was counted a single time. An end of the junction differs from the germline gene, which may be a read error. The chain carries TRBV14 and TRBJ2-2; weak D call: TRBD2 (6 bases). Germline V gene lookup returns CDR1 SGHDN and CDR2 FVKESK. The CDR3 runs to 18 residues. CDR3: CASSQEVGLSGNTRELFF. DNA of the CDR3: TGTGCCAGCAGCCAAGAAGTAGGACTATCGGGAAACACCAGGGAGCTGTTTTTT. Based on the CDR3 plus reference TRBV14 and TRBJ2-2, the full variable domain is EAGVTQFPSHSVIEKGQTVTLRCDPISGHDNLYWYRRVMGKEIKFLLHFVKESKQDESGMPNNRFLAERTGGTYSTLKVQPAELEDSGVYFCASSQEVGLSGNTRELFFGEGSRLTVL.

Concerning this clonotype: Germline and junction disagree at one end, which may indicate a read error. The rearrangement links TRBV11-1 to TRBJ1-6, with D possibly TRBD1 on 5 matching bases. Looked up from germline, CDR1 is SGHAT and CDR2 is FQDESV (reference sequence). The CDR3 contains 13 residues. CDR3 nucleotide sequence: TGTGCCAACAGCCGGACATTGGTTCCACCCCTCCACTTT. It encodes CANSRTLVPPLHF.

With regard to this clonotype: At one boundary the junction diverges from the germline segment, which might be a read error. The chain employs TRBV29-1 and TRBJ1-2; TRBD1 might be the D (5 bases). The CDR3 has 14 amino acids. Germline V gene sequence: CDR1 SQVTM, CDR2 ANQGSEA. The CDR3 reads CSVEAKEGVDGYTF. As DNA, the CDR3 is TGTAGCGTTGAAGCAAAAGAAGGGGTGGATGGCTACACCTTC.

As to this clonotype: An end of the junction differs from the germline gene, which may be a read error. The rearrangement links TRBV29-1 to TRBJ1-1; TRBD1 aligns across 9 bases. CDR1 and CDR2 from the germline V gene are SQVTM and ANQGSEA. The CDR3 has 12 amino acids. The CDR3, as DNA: TGCAGGGCCATCGGACAGGGGTCTGAAGCTTTCTTC. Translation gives CRAIGQGSEAFF.

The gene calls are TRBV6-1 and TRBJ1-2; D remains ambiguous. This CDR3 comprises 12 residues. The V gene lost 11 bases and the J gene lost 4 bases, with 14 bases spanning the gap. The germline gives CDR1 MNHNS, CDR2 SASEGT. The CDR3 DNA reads TGTGCCGGACTGATACGCGCCTATGGCTACACCTTC. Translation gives CAGLIRAYGYTF.

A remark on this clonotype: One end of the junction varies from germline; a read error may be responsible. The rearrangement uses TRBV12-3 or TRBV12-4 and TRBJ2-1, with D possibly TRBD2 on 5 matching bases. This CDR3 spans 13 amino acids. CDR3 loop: CASSFNSGIELFF. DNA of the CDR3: TGTGCCAGCAGTTTCAATTCGGGGATAGAGCTGTTCTTC.

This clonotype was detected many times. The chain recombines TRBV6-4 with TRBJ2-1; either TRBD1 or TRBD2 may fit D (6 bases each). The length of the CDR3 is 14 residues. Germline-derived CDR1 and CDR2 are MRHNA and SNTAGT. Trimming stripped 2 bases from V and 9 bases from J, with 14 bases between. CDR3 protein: CASSDGGGGGEQFF. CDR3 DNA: TGTGCCAGCAGTGACGGGGGAGGAGGGGGTGAGCAGTTCTTC.

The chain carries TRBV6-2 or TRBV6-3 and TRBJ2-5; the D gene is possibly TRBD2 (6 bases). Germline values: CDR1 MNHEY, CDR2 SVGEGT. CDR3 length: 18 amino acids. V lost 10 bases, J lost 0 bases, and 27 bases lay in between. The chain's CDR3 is CANSSHPRELLYQETQYF. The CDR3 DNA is TGTGCCAACAGCTCCCACCCTCGGGAGCTCCTGTACCAAGAGACCCAGTACTTC.

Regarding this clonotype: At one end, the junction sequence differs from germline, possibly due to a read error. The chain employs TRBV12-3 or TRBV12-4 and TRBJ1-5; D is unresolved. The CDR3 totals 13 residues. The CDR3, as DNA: TGTGCCAGCGGCCTTCGGCCTCATCTGCCCCAGCATTTC. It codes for CASGLRPHLPQHF.

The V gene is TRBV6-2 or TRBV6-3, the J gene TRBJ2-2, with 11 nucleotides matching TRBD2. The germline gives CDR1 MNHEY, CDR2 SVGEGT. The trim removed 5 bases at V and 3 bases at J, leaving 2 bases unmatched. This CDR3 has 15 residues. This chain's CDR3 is CASSTGLADTGELFF. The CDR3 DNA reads TGTGCCAGCAGTACGGGACTAGCGGACACCGGGGAGCTGTTTTTT.

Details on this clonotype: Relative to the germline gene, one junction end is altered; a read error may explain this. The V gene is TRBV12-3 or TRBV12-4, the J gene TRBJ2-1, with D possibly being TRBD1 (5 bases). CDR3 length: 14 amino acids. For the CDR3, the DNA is TGTGCCAGCAGACAAGGGGCGGAGTACAATGAGCAATTCTTC. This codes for CASRQGAEYNEQFF.

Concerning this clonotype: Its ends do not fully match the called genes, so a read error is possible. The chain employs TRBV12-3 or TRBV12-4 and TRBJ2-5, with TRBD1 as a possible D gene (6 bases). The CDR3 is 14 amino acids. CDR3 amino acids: CASSPGVVLETEYF. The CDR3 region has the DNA TGCGCCAGCAGCCCAGGGGTGGTTCTAGAGACCGAGTACTTC.

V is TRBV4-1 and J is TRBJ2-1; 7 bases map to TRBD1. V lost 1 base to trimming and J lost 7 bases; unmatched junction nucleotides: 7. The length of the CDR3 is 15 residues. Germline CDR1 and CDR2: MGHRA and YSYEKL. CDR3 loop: CASSQGQGVWNEQFF. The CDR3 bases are TGCGCCAGCAGCCAAGGTCAGGGGGTTTGGAATGAGCAGTTCTTC.

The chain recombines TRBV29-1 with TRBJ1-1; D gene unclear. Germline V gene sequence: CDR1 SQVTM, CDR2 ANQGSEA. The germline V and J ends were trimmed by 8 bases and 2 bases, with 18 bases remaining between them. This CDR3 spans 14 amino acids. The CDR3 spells CSYEDGRANTEAFF. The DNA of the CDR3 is TGCAGCTATGAAGATGGGAGAGCTAACACTGAAGCTTTCTTT.

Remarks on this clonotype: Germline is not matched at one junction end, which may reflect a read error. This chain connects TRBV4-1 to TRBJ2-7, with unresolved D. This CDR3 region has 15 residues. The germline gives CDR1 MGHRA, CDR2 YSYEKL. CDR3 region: CASSRADSLSYEHYF. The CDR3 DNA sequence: TGCGCCAGCAGTCGAGCCGACTCCCTCTCCTACGAGCATTACTTC.

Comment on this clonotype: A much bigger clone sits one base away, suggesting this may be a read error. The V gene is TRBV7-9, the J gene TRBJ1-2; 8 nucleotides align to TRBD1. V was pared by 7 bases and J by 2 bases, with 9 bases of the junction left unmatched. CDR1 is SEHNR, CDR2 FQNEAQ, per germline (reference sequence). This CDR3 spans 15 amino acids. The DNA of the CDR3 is TGTGCCAGCAACGACGACCGACAGGGGAACTATGGCTACACCTTC. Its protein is CASNDDRQGNYGYTF.

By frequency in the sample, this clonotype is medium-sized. As DNA, the CDR3 is TGTGCCAGCAGTTTCACAGGGGGTGGGGATACGCAGTATTTT. It encodes CASSFTGGGDTQYF. The rearrangement uses TRBV12-3 or TRBV12-4 and TRBJ2-3; 8 nucleotides agree with TRBD1. The CDR3 is 14 residues long. J was trimmed by 6 bases and V by 3 bases; bases with no gene match: 5.

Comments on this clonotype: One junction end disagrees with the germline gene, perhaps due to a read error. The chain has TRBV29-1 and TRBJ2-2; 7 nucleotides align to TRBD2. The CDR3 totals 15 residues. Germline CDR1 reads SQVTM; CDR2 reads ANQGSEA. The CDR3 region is CSVETSTANTGELLF. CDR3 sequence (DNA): TGCAGCGTTGAGACTAGCACGGCGAACACCGGGGAGCTGCTTTTT.

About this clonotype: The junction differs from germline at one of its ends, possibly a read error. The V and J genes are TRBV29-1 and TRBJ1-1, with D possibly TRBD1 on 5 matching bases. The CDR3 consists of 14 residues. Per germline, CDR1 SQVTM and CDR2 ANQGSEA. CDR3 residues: CSVDSAGRYTEAIF. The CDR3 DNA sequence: TGTAGCGTTGATTCGGCAGGGAGGTATACTGAAGCTATCTTT. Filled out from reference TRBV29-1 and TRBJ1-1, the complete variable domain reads SAVISQKPSRDICQRGTSLTIQCQVDSQVTMMFWYRQQPGQSLTLIATANQGSEATYESGFVIDKFPISRPNLTFSTLTVSNMSPEDSSIYLCSVDSAGRYTEAIFGQGTRLTVV.